This TCR beta chain originates from a study of cytomegalovirus exposure and HLA in healthy donors. General study results and limits: In a later analysis, parvovirus B19, influenza, CMV and Epstein-Barr virus appeared linked to several top co-occurrence clusters.

Primers for the PCR totalled 60 Vbeta and 13 Jbeta. Profiled with immunoSEQ multiplex PCR; TCRdb holds only in-frame clones, not every one. The table includes 150,000 to 200,000 clones, approximately 80% detected once. This clone was observed a handful of times. Its antigen is unidentified. The J segment lost 0 bases and the V segment lost 3 bases, leaving 13 bases of the junction unmatched. This CDR3 is built from 20 residues. CDR1 is MDHEN and CDR2 is SYDVKM in the germline V gene. Material for sequencing was PBMCs. The chain combines TRBV28 with TRBJ2-6, with TRBD1 identical over 8 bases. This sequence was found in a woman in her 30s in good health and CMV-seropositive. In DNA form, the CDR3 reads TGTGCCAGCAGTTTCAGTGTCCCGACAGGGACAGGCTCTGGGGCCAACGTCCTGACTTTC. Its translation is CASSFSVPTGTGSGANVLTF.